This T cell receptor (beta chain) was identified during a study of cytomegalovirus exposure and HLA in healthy donors. The CDR3 runs 13 residues. Trimming removed 9 bases at V and 5 bases at J, with 16 bases between. The V gene's germline CDR1 is SNHLY and CDR2 FYNNEI. Amplification used 60 Vbeta primers and 13 Jbeta primers. Profiled with immunoSEQ multiplex PCR; TCRdb holds only in-frame clones, not every one. The table gives about 46,000 clones; the top ten clones make up more than 0.95% of it. The receptor's source is a woman in her thirties or forties in good health and CMV-seronegative. Sequencing was performed on PBMCs. The chain is built from TRBV2 and TRBJ1-1; possible D gene TRBD1, 5 bases. In DNA form, the CDR3 reads TGTGCCAGGCAGGGTGCCCAGGATACTGAAGCTTTCTTT. Protein product: CARQGAQDTEAFF.